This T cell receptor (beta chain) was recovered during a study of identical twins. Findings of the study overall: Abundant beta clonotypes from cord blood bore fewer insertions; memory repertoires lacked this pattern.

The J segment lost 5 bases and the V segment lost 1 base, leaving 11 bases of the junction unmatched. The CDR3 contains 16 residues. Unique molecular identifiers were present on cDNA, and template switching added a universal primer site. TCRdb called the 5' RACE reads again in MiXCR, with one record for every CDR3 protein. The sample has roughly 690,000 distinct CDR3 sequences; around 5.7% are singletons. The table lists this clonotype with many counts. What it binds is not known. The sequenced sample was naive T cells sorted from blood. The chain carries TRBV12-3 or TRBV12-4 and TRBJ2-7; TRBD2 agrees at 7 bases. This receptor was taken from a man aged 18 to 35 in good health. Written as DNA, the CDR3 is TGTGCCAGCAGTTTAGGGCAGGGAGGGCCTTTGGACGAGCAGTACTTC. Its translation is CASSLGQGGPLDEQYF.